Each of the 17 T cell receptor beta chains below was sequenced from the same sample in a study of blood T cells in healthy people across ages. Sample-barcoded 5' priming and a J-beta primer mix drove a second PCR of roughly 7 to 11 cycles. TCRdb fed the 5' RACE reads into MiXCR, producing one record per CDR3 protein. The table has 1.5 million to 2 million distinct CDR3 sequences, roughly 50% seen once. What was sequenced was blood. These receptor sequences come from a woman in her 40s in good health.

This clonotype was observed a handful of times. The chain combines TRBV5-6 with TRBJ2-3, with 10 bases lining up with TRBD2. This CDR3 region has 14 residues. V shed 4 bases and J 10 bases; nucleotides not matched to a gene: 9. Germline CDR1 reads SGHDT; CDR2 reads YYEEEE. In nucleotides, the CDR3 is TGTGCCAGCAGCCTCGGGACTAGCGCCGTCCCGCAGTATTTT. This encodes CASSLGTSAVPQYF.

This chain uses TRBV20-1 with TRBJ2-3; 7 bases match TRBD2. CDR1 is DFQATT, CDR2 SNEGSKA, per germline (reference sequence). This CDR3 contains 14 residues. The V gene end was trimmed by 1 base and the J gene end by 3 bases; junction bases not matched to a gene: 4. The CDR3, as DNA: TGCAGTGCTAGAGGGAGCGGGGTGACAGATACGCAGTATTTT. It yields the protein CSARGSGVTDTQYF.

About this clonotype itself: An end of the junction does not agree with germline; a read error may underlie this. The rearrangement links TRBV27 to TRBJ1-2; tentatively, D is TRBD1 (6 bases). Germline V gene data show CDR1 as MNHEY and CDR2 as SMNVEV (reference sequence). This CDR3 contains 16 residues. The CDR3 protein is CASNLKGQGPHYGYTF. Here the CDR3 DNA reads TGTGCCAGCAATTTAAAGGGACAAGGCCCTCACTATGGCTACACCTTC.

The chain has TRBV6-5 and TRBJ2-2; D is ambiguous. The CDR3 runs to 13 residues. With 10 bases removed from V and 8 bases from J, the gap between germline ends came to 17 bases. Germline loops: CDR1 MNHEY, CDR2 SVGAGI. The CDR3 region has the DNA TGTGCCACTCGGCAAGAGCAGCTGGGGGAGCTGTTTTTT. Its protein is CATRQEQLGELFF.

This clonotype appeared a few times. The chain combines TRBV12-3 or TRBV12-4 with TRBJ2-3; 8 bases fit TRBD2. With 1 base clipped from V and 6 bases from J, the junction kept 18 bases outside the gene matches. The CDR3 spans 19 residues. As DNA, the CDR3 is TGTGCCAGCAGTTTAGGGTCGTGGCTAGCGGGTTCTCTGAGTGATACGCAGTATTTT. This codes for CASSLGSWLAGSLSDTQYF.

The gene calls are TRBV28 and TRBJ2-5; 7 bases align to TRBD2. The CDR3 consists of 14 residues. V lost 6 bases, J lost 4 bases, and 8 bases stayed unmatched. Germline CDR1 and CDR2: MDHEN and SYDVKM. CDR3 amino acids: CASSKAGPLETQYF. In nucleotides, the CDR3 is TGTGCCAGCAGCAAAGCGGGGCCTCTAGAGACCCAGTACTTC.

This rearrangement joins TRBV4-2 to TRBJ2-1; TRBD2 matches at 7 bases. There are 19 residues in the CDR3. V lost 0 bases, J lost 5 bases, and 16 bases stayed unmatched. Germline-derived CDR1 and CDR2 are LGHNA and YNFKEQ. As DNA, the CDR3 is TGTGCCAGCAGCCAAGATTGGGATAAGCGGGGCCATTCACACAATGAGCAGTTCTTC. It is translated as CASSQDWDKRGHSHNEQFF.

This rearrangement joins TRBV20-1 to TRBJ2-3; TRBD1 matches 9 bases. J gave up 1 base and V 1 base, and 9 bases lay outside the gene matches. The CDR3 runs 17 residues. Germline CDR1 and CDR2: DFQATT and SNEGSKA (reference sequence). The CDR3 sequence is CSARVGKTGGGTDTQYF. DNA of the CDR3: TGCAGTGCTAGAGTAGGAAAGACAGGGGGAGGCACAGATACGCAGTATTTT.

CDR3: CASRSGSRIPDTQYF. In nucleotides, the CDR3 is TGTGCCAGCAGGTCAGGGAGCCGGATACCAGATACGCAGTATTTT. The rearrangement uses TRBV12-3 or TRBV12-4 and TRBJ2-3, with D possibly called TRBD1 or TRBD2 (5 bases each). The CDR3 totals 15 residues. Deletions cut 6 bases from V and 4 bases from J, with 17 bases between.

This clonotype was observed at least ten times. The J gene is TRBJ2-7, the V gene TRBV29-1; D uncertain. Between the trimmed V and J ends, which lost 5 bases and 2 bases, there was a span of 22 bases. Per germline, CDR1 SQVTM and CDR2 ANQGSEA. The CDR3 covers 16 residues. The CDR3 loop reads CSVTHGRRDKTYEQYF. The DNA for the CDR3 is TGCAGCGTTACTCACGGTAGAAGAGACAAGACCTACGAGCAGTACTTC.

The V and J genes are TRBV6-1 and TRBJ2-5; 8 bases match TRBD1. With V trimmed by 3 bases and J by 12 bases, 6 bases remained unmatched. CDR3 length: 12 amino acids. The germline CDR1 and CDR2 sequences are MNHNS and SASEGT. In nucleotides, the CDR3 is TGTGCCAGCAGTGAGCAGCCGGGACAGGAGTACTTC. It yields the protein CASSEQPGQEYF.

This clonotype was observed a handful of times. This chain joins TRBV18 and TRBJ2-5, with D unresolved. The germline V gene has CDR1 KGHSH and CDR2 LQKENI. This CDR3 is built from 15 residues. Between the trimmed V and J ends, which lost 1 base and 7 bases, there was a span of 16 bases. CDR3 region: CASSPRSIQDWTQYF. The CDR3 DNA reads TGTGCCAGCTCACCACGGAGTATCCAAGATTGGACCCAGTACTTC.

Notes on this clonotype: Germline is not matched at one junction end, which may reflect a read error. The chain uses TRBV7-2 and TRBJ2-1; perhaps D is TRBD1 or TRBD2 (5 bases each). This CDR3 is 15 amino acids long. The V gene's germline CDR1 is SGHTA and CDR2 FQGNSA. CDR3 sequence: CASTLTGRLYNEQFF. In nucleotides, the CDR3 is TGTGCCAGCACCTTAACGGGACGGCTTTACAATGAGCAGTTCTTC.

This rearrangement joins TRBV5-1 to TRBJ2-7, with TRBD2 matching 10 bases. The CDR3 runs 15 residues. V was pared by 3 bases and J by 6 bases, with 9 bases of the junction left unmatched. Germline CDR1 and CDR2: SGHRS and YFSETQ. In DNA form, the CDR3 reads TGCGCCAGCAGCTGGACTAGCGGAGTTACGGGCGAGCAGTACTTC. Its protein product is CASSWTSGVTGEQYF.

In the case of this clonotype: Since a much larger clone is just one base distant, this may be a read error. DNA of the CDR3: TGCAGTGCTAGAACGCTATACAATGAGCAGTACTTC. Translation: CSARTLYNEQYF. The V and J genes are TRBV20-1 and TRBJ2-7; no clear D gene. The V gene's germline CDR1 is DFQATT and CDR2 SNEGSKA (reference sequence). V was shortened by 2 bases and J by 7 bases, with 12 bases between the two germline ends. The CDR3 has 12 amino acids.

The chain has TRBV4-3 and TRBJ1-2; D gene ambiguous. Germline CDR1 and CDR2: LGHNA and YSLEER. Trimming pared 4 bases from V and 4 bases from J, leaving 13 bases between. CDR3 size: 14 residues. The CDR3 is CASSPRAATYGYTF. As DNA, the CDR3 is TGCGCCAGCAGCCCAAGGGCGGCTACCTATGGCTACACCTTC.

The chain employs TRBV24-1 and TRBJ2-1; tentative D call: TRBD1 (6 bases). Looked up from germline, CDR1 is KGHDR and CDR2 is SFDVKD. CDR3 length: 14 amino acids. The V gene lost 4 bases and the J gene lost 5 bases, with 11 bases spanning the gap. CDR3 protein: CATSEPGDDNEQFF. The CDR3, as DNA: TGTGCCACCAGTGAACCAGGGGATGACAATGAGCAGTTCTTC.